This TCR beta chain appears in the sequencing data of a study of identical twins. The germline V gene encodes CDR1 DFQATT and CDR2 SNEGSKA (reference sequence). V was trimmed by 0 bases and J by 6 bases, leaving 16 bases between them. The CDR3 runs 15 residues. This clonotype was seen more than once but under ten times. MiXCR was run by TCRdb on the 5' RACE reads, yielding one entry per CDR3 protein. The sample includes approximately 550,000 distinct CDR3 sequences, about a fifth of them seen just once. These data are also associated with another study on yellow fever vaccine responses in identical twins. According to that study: Twins' vaccine T cell responses reportedly seemed partly convergent and partly personalized.

The chain employs TRBV20-1 and TRBJ2-3; D may be TRBD1 (5 bases). The sample was CD4+ T cells sorted from blood. This clonotype was sampled from a woman between 18 and 29 years old in good health. The CDR3 here is CSARDRRGRGDTQYF. The CDR3 region has the DNA TGCAGTGCTAGAGATAGAAGGGGTAGGGGCGATACGCAGTATTTT.